The rows below give T cell receptor beta chains drawn from one sample of a study of T cell responses to AZD1222 COVID-19 vaccine. Data came from immunoSEQ multiplex PCR; TCRdb stores just in-frame clones and leaves some out. The sample holds roughly 120,000 clones, 70% to 90% seen once. Source: peripheral blood, taken on day 0 of AZD1222 vaccination. The source is an adult in good health. Both conserved end residues are part of each CDR3. The D gene is left open where the match is weak. Only part of the rows carry a size: once, few, many, or a class if the clone is expanded.

d_call: TRBD1
v_call: TRBV5-1
clone_size: .
j_call: TRBJ1-2
cdr3_nt: TGCGCCAGCAGCTCAGGGACAGGTTTTGGCTACACCTTC
cdr3_aa: CASSSGTGFGYTF

d_call: .
v_call: TRBV3-1/TRBV3-2
clone_size: .
j_call: TRBJ1-4
cdr3_nt: TGTGCCAGCAGCCTTGGGACCGGGGTTAGGGAACTGTTTTTT
cdr3_aa: CASSLGTGVRELFF

d_call: TRBD2
v_call: TRBV5-1
clone_size: .
j_call: TRBJ2-1
cdr3_nt: TGCGCCAGCAGCCCGGGCTGGGGACTACACTCCAATGAGCAGTTCTTC
cdr3_aa: CASSPGWGLHSNEQFF

d_call: TRBD1
v_call: TRBV6-5
clone_size: .
j_call: TRBJ1-2
cdr3_nt: TGTGCCAGCAGCGTAGACAGGGGGGCCCTAGGCTACACCTTC
cdr3_aa: CASSVDRGALGYTF

d_call: .
v_call: TRBV7-9
clone_size: .
j_call: TRBJ1-1
cdr3_nt: TGTGCCAGCAGCTTATTTGCGTGGAGCGCGAACACTGAAGCTTTCTTT
cdr3_aa: CASSLFAWSANTEAFF

d_call: .
v_call: TRBV4-1
clone_size: few
j_call: TRBJ1-6
cdr3_nt: TGCGCCAGCAGCCAAGATGTGGGTCAGACTCTCCTCTCTTTGGGTTCACCCCTCCACTTT
cdr3_aa: CASSQDVGQTLLSLGSPLHF

d_call: .
v_call: TRBV4-3
clone_size: .
j_call: TRBJ1-4
cdr3_nt: TGCGCCAGCAGCCAAGTGGGGGGTGGGTATGCGGAAAAACTGTTTTTT
cdr3_aa: CASSQVGGGYAEKLFF

d_call: TRBD1
v_call: TRBV2
clone_size: .
j_call: TRBJ1-5
cdr3_nt: TGTGCCAGCAGTCGAGATGGACAGGGGAATCAGCCCCAGCATTTT
cdr3_aa: CASSRDGQGNQPQHF

d_call: .
v_call: TRBV4-1
clone_size: few
j_call: TRBJ1-3
cdr3_nt: TGCGCCAGCAGCCACGGGGAGGGGTCTGGAAACACCATATATTTT
cdr3_aa: CASSHGEGSGNTIYF

d_call: .
v_call: TRBV5-1
clone_size: .
j_call: TRBJ1-5
cdr3_nt: TGCGCCAGCAGCTTGGATGGGGCCAATCAGCCCCAGCATTTT
cdr3_aa: CASSLDGANQPQHF

d_call: TRBD2
v_call: TRBV5-6
clone_size: .
j_call: TRBJ2-7
cdr3_nt: TGTGCCAGCAGCCTCGGACTAGCGGGAACCTACGAGCAGTACTTC
cdr3_aa: CASSLGLAGTYEQYF

d_call: TRBD2
v_call: TRBV4-1
clone_size: .
j_call: TRBJ2-1
cdr3_nt: TGCGCCAGCAGCCAAGACCTCGGACTAGCGGGAGTTTTCTCCTACAATGAGCAGTTCTTC
cdr3_aa: CASSQDLGLAGVFSYNEQFF

d_call: .
v_call: TRBV30
clone_size: .
j_call: TRBJ2-7
cdr3_nt: TGTGCCTGGAACTCCGGGTTCCCCTACGAGCAGTACTTC
cdr3_aa: CAWNSGFPYEQYF

d_call: TRBD1
v_call: TRBV27
clone_size: .
j_call: TRBJ1-3
cdr3_nt: TGTGCCAGCAGTCCCAACACAGGGGGGTTTTGGACTGGAAACACCATATATTTT
cdr3_aa: CASSPNTGGFWTGNTIYF

d_call: .
v_call: TRBV4-2
clone_size: .
j_call: TRBJ2-1
cdr3_nt: TGTGCCAGCAGCCAAGAAGGCGGGGACCTCTACAATGAGCAGTTCTTC
cdr3_aa: CASSQEGGDLYNEQFF

d_call: TRBD1
v_call: TRBV18
clone_size: .
j_call: TRBJ1-3
cdr3_nt: TGTGCCAGCTCACCATCACAGGGGACTGGAAACACCATATATTTT
cdr3_aa: CASSPSQGTGNTIYF

d_call: .
v_call: TRBV19
clone_size: .
j_call: TRBJ2-5
cdr3_nt: TGTGCCAGTAGTATAGGGCATCAAGAGACCCAGTACTTC
cdr3_aa: CASSIGHQETQYF

d_call: .
v_call: TRBV30
clone_size: .
j_call: TRBJ2-3
cdr3_nt: TGTGCCTGGAGCAACGGGGCAGGGGTAGCAGATACGCAGTATTTT
cdr3_aa: CAWSNGAGVADTQYF

d_call: .
v_call: TRBV5-4
clone_size: .
j_call: TRBJ1-4
cdr3_nt: TGTGCCAGCAGCTTGGATCCGAGGGAGTATGAAAAACTGTTTTTT
cdr3_aa: CASSLDPREYEKLFF

d_call: .
v_call: TRBV12-5
clone_size: .
j_call: TRBJ2-5
cdr3_nt: TGTGCTAGTGGTTTGGTACTGGCGGGGCATGGTGAGACCCAGTACTTC
cdr3_aa: CASGLVLAGHGETQYF

d_call: .
v_call: TRBV28
clone_size: .
j_call: TRBJ2-7
cdr3_nt: TGTGCCAGCAGTTCAACCGGCGGTCCCGGGCACGAGCAGTACTTC
cdr3_aa: CASSSTGGPGHEQYF

d_call: TRBD2
v_call: TRBV3-1/TRBV3-2
clone_size: .
j_call: TRBJ2-3
cdr3_nt: TGTGCCAGCCTCCCCCGGGGGGAGCGTACGCAGTATTTT
cdr3_aa: CASLPRGERTQYF

d_call: .
v_call: TRBV2
clone_size: .
j_call: TRBJ1-1
cdr3_nt: TGTGCCAGCAACCCACAGGGGAACACTGAAGCTTTCTTT
cdr3_aa: CASNPQGNTEAFF

d_call: .
v_call: TRBV30
clone_size: .
j_call: TRBJ1-5
cdr3_nt: TGTGCCTGGAGAGGGCTAGGGGCCAATCAGCCCCAGCATTTT
cdr3_aa: CAWRGLGANQPQHF

d_call: .
v_call: TRBV3-1/TRBV3-2
clone_size: .
j_call: TRBJ2-2
cdr3_nt: TGTGCCAGCCAAGTGGGTAACACCGGGGAGCTGTTTTTT
cdr3_aa: CASQVGNTGELFF

d_call: .
v_call: TRBV3-1/TRBV3-2
clone_size: once
j_call: TRBJ2-6
cdr3_nt: TGTGCCAGCAGCCTGACAGACTCTGGGGCCAACGTCCTGACTTTC
cdr3_aa: CASSLTDSGANVLTF

d_call: .
v_call: TRBV7-7
clone_size: once
j_call: TRBJ2-2
cdr3_nt: TGTGCCAGCAGCTTCGGGGGGCCGAACGGGGAGCTGTTTTTT
cdr3_aa: CASSFGGPNGELFF

d_call: .
v_call: TRBV27
clone_size: .
j_call: TRBJ2-3
cdr3_nt: TGTGCCAGCAGTCCTAGCACAGATACGCAGTATTTT
cdr3_aa: CASSPSTDTQYF

d_call: .
v_call: TRBV15
clone_size: .
j_call: TRBJ1-4
cdr3_nt: TGTGCCACCAGCGCCCACGGGGCAACTAATGAAAAACTGTTTTTT
cdr3_aa: CATSAHGATNEKLFF

d_call: TRBD1
v_call: TRBV27
clone_size: .
j_call: TRBJ1-6
cdr3_nt: TGTGCCAGCAGCCCGGGACAGCAATATTATAATTCACCCCTCCACTTT
cdr3_aa: CASSPGQQYYNSPLHF

d_call: .
v_call: TRBV19
clone_size: .
j_call: TRBJ2-6
cdr3_nt: TGTGCCGCCAAACGGGTTTACTCTGGGGCCAACGTCCTGACTTTC
cdr3_aa: CAAKRVYSGANVLTF

d_call: .
v_call: TRBV14
clone_size: .
j_call: TRBJ2-3
cdr3_nt: TGTGCCAGCAGCCAAGGAACGAGGGTTATTGGAGATACGCAGTATTTT
cdr3_aa: CASSQGTRVIGDTQYF

d_call: TRBD1
v_call: TRBV3-1/TRBV3-2
clone_size: .
j_call: TRBJ2-7
cdr3_nt: TGTGCCAGCAGCCAAGAGGTGGACAGGGGTGAATTCGAGCAGTACTTC
cdr3_aa: CASSQEVDRGEFEQYF

d_call: .
v_call: TRBV27
clone_size: .
j_call: TRBJ2-3
cdr3_nt: TGTGCCAGCAGTTGGGGACTCACAGATACGCAGTATTTT
cdr3_aa: CASSWGLTDTQYF

d_call: .
v_call: TRBV19
clone_size: .
j_call: TRBJ2-3
cdr3_nt: TGTGCCACCTCCGTAAGGGGGGCCTATTATTTT
cdr3_aa: CATSVRGAYYF

d_call: TRBD1
v_call: TRBV25-1
clone_size: .
j_call: TRBJ2-3
cdr3_nt: TGTGCCAGCATGGACCTGACAGGGGCAGATACGCAGTATTTT
cdr3_aa: CASMDLTGADTQYF

d_call: TRBD2
v_call: TRBV28
clone_size: .
j_call: TRBJ2-1
cdr3_nt: TGTGCCAGCAGTTTAAGGGTAGCGGGAGGCAACGAGCAGTTCTTC
cdr3_aa: CASSLRVAGGNEQFF

d_call: .
v_call: TRBV6-2/TRBV6-3
clone_size: .
j_call: TRBJ1-1
cdr3_nt: TGTGCCAGCAGTTACTTAGGGGGGACTGAAGCTTTCTTT
cdr3_aa: CASSYLGGTEAFF

d_call: .
v_call: TRBV10-3
clone_size: .
j_call: TRBJ1-5
cdr3_nt: TGTGCCATCAGTTGGGGGCTGGATGGACAGCCCCAGCATTTT
cdr3_aa: CAISWGLDGQPQHF

d_call: .
v_call: TRBV7-2
clone_size: .
j_call: TRBJ2-3
cdr3_nt: TGTGCCAGCAGCTGGGGGGTTTTAAGGGGGCTGGACACAGATACGCAGTATTTT
cdr3_aa: CASSWGVLRGLDTDTQYF